Listed here are 18 T cell receptor beta chains from one sample, sequenced in a study of CD8 T cells in ankylosing spondylitis. TCRdb ran MiXCR on the 5' RACE reads and lists one entry per CDR3 protein. The data show approximately 31,000 distinct CDR3 sequences, less than 40% seen once. Sequenced material: synovial fluid, either unsorted or a sorted T cell fraction (not recorded which). Receptors were obtained from a male donor with ankylosing spondylitis.

This clonotype was detected only a few times. This sequence joins TRBV7-6 and TRBJ2-3; TRBD2 matches 9 bases. Germline CDR1 reads SGHVS; CDR2 reads FNYEAQ. V gave up 1 base and J gave up 3 bases; unmatched junction bases: 8. CDR3 length: 17 amino acids. The CDR3 DNA sequence: TGTGCCAGCAGCTTAGAGATCGGCGGGAGGGAAACAGATACGCAGTATTTT. It translates to CASSLEIGGRETDTQYF.

This clonotype was counted only a few times. The chain is built from TRBV9 and TRBJ2-1; 10 nucleotides line up with TRBD2. The CDR3 extends over 16 amino acids. CDR1 and CDR2 (germline): SGDLS, YYNGEE. The V gene end was trimmed by 4 bases and the J gene end by 4 bases; junction bases not matched to a gene: 8. The CDR3 nucleotides are TGTGCCAGCAGCTACACCGGGACTAGCGAATACAATGAGCAGTTCTTC. Amino acids: CASSYTGTSEYNEQFF.

In this sample, this clonotype turned up a few times. The gene calls are TRBV25-1 and TRBJ2-1, with TRBD2 identical over 10 bases. This CDR3 contains 15 residues. J gave up 7 bases and V 3 bases, and 6 bases lay outside the gene matches. Germline CDR1 and CDR2: MGHDK and SYGVNS. CDR3 sequence: CASSDPSGSWNEQFF. The CDR3 DNA reads TGTGCCAGCAGTGACCCTAGCGGGAGCTGGAATGAGCAGTTCTTC.

The rearrangement uses TRBV7-9 and TRBJ2-6; unclear D gene. From germline, CDR1 is SEHNR and CDR2 FQNEAQ (reference sequence). V was clipped by 10 bases and J by 11 bases, with 18 bases between them. This CDR3 contains 13 residues. CDR3 amino acids: CATTAGSRHVLTF. CDR3 nucleotide sequence: TGTGCCACCACTGCCGGGTCTCGCCACGTCCTGACTTTC.

V gene TRBV20-1 combines with J gene TRBJ1-2; D ambiguous. This CDR3 is built from 13 residues. Per the germline V gene, CDR1 is DFQATT and CDR2 is SNEGSKA (reference sequence). Trimming removed 1 base from V and 2 bases from J, with 8 bases in between. CDR3 nucleotides: TGCAGTGCTAGAGGGGTTGCGAACTATGGCTACACCTTC. This translates into CSARGVANYGYTF.

The chain joins TRBV30 to TRBJ2-2, with 7 bases that match TRBD1. This CDR3 spans 12 amino acids. Germline values: CDR1 GTSNPN, CDR2 SVGIG (reference sequence). J lost 6 bases, V lost 5 bases, and 3 bases had no gene match. The CDR3 sequence is CAWGGQPGELFF. CDR3 bases: TGTGCCTGGGGGGGACAGCCCGGGGAGCTGTTTTTT.

This clonotype came up many times. The rearrangement joins TRBV12-3 or TRBV12-4 to TRBJ2-6, with TRBD1 matching 10 bases. The CDR3 is 18 amino acids. Trimming at V came to 4 bases and at J to 4 bases, leaving 10 bases not matched to a gene. This CDR3 is CASSSPGQGYHGANVLTF. The CDR3 DNA is TGTGCCAGCAGTTCCCCGGGACAGGGGTATCACGGGGCCAACGTCCTGACTTTC.

The V gene is TRBV20-1, the J gene TRBJ1-3, with no clear D. V was shortened by 5 bases and J by 0 bases, with 17 bases between the two germline ends. CDR1 and CDR2 (germline): DFQATT, SNEGSKA (reference sequence). CDR3 length equals 16 residues. CDR3 DNA sequence: TGCAGTGCTCGGGCGGCGGGATCCTTCTCTGGAAACACCATATATTTT. It encodes CSARAAGSFSGNTIYF.

The chain employs TRBV7-6 and TRBJ1-1, with TRBD1 identical over 10 bases. Per the germline V gene, CDR1 is SGHVS and CDR2 is FNYEAQ. The V gene end was trimmed by 5 bases and the J gene end by 3 bases; junction bases not matched to a gene: 6. The CDR3 sequence is 15 residues long. DNA of the CDR3: TGTGCCAGCAGCCCCGGACAGGGGGTATACACTGAAGCTTTCTTT. Its protein product is CASSPGQGVYTEAFF.

This clonotype was seen many times. The CDR3 here is CASSQDKAAGFYEQFF. Written as DNA, the CDR3 is TGCGCCAGCAGCCAAGATAAAGCGGCCGGTTTTTATGAGCAGTTCTTC. V usage is TRBV4-1 and J usage is TRBJ2-1, with D possibly matching TRBD2 (5 bases). Trimming took off 0 bases at V and 8 bases at J, with 17 bases between the two ends. Germline CDR1 is MGHRA and CDR2 is YSYEKL. The CDR3 has 16 residues.

The chain couples TRBV27 to TRBJ1-5, with 8 positions matching TRBD1. This CDR3 spans 15 amino acids. V lost 6 bases, J lost 0 bases, and 4 bases stayed unmatched. The V gene's germline CDR1 is MNHEY and CDR2 SMNVEV (reference sequence). CDR3: CASSRQGNSNQPQHF. CDR3 DNA: TGTGCCAGCAGCCGACAGGGGAATAGCAATCAGCCCCAGCATTTT.

The V call is TRBV12-3 or TRBV12-4, the J call TRBJ1-2; the match to TRBD1 covers 7 bases. Unmatched junction bases numbered 6, after V lost 3 bases and J lost 5 bases. The CDR3 contains 14 residues. CDR3 loop: CASSFTGQSYGYTF. CDR3 DNA: TGTGCCAGCAGTTTTACGGGACAGTCATATGGCTACACCTTC.

This clonotype was recorded many times. The chain recombines TRBV7-8 with TRBJ2-1, with 9 bases that match TRBD2. In germline, CDR1 is SGHVS, CDR2 FQNEAQ. Unmatched junction bases numbered 12, after V lost 2 bases and J lost 7 bases. The CDR3 runs to 17 residues. The chain's CDR3 is CASSLWGGLAGRNEQFF. The CDR3, as DNA: TGTGCCAGCAGCTTATGGGGAGGGCTAGCGGGGAGAAATGAGCAGTTCTTC. The whole variable domain, remainder taken from reference TRBV7-8 and TRBJ2-1, is GAGVSQSPRYKVAKRGQDVALRCDPISGHVSLFWYQQALGQGPEFLTYFQNEAQLDKSGLPSDRFFAERPEGSVSTLKIQRTQQEDSAVYLCASSLWGGLAGRNEQFFGPGTRLTVL.

The chain couples TRBV5-8 to TRBJ2-1; D is unclear. V shed 0 bases and J shed 0 bases, with 7 bases lying between them. CDR1 SGHTS and CDR2 YDEGEE come from the germline V gene. The CDR3 has 15 residues. DNA of the CDR3: TGTGCCAGCAGCTTGGTCGGATACTCCTACAATGAGCAGTTCTTC. Amino acid sequence: CASSLVGYSYNEQFF.

Many counts were recorded for this clonotype. This rearrangement joins TRBV20-1 to TRBJ2-5; weak D call: TRBD1 (6 bases). The germline V gene encodes CDR1 DFQATT and CDR2 SNEGSKA (reference sequence). V lost 0 bases, J lost 0 bases, and 14 bases lay in between. CDR3 length equals 16 residues. Here the CDR3 reads CSARDLLGQNQETQYF. The DNA for the CDR3 is TGCAGTGCTAGAGATCTCCTCGGACAGAACCAAGAGACCCAGTACTTC.

This rearrangement joins TRBV9 to TRBJ2-2, with D uncertain. Germline CDR1 SGDLS, CDR2 YYNGEE. The ends were cut back, 0 bases at V and 6 bases at J, with 15 bases in the middle. This CDR3 is built from 16 residues. The CDR3 sequence: CASSVEPLTRSGELFF. The CDR3 DNA reads as TGTGCCAGCAGCGTAGAGCCTCTTACGAGGTCCGGGGAGCTGTTTTTT. Together with reference TRBV9 and TRBJ2-2, the CDR3 gives the full variable domain: DSGVTQTPKHLITATGQRVTLRCSPRSGDLSVYWYQQSLDQGLQFLIQYYNGEERAKGNILERFSAQQFPDLHSELNLSSLELGDSALYFCASSVEPLTRSGELFFGEGSRLTVL.

This clonotype showed up just a few times. The chain is built from TRBV14 and TRBJ2-2; TRBD1 or TRBD2 may be the D gene (5 bases each). This CDR3 has 15 residues. The germline V gene encodes CDR1 SGHDN and CDR2 FVKESK. Trimming cost V 2 bases and J 3 bases, with 10 bases left between them. CDR3 nucleotide sequence: TGTGCCAGCAGCCAATTACGGGGCCACACCGGGGAGCTGTTTTTT. Translated: CASSQLRGHTGELFF.

The V gene is TRBV20-1, the J gene TRBJ2-5; 13 nucleotides align to TRBD2. The V and J ends lost 5 bases and 2 bases, in that order; junction bases with no gene match: 17. The CDR3 covers 19 residues. Per the germline V gene, CDR1 is DFQATT and CDR2 is SNEGSKA (reference sequence). CDR3: CSAPGQGKLAGGPQETQYF. CDR3 bases: TGCAGTGCTCCGGGACAGGGCAAACTAGCGGGAGGGCCGCAAGAGACCCAGTACTTC.